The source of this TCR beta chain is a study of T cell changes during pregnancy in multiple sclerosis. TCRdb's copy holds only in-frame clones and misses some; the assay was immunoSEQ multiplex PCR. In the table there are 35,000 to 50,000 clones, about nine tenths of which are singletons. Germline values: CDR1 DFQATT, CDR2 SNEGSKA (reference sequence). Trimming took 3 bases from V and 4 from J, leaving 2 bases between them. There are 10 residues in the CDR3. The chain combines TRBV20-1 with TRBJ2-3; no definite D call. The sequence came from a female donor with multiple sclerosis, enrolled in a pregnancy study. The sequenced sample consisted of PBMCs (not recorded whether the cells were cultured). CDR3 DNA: TGCAGTGCTAGTGCAGATACGCAGTATTTT. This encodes CSASADTQYF.